Presented here are 14 T cell receptor beta chains from one specimen sequenced in a study of shared clonotypes between healthy human individuals. Profiling relied on immunoSEQ multiplex PCR, and the TCRdb table lists in-frame clones only, not all of them. This sample has approximately 510,000 clones, with 60% to 85% found just once. Sequencing used PBMCs. These receptors came from a woman in her thirties or forties in good health. Some clones in this sample may be carry-over from other donors' samples.

The chain uses TRBV7-3 and TRBJ1-3; D perhaps matches TRBD1 (6 bases). V lost 5 bases, J lost 2 bases, and 16 bases lay in between. Germline CDR1 and CDR2: SGHTA and FQGTGA. The CDR3 has 16 residues. The CDR3 sequence: CASSPRGGQAGNTIYF. CDR3 nucleotide sequence: TGTGCCAGCAGCCCCCGCGGGGGACAAGCTGGAAACACCATATATTTT.

The rearrangement uses TRBV19 and TRBJ2-5; no definite D call. Germline CDR1 reads LNHDA; CDR2 reads SQIVND (reference sequence). V shed 3 bases and J shed 5 bases, with 13 bases lying between them. The CDR3 covers 14 residues. In DNA, the CDR3 is TGTGCCAGTAGTATCTACCCTGCGGCGGAGACCCAGTACTTC. Translation gives CASSIYPAAETQYF.

The chain has TRBV11-2 and TRBJ1-2; the D gene is possibly TRBD1 (5 bases). CDR3 length: 13 amino acids. V was clipped by 0 bases and J by 7 bases, with 9 bases between them. CDR1 and CDR2 (germline): SGHAT, FQNNGV. The CDR3 nucleotides read TGTGCCAGCAGCTTAGAGCGTGGGGGTGGCTACACCTTC. Its protein product is CASSLERGGGYTF.

The genes are TRBV5-6 and TRBJ2-7; 9 nucleotides agree with TRBD1. This CDR3 is 14 amino acids long. V was clipped by 4 bases and J by 4 bases; unmatched bases: 6. CDR1 SGHDT and CDR2 YYEEEE come from the germline V gene. The CDR3 protein is CASSTGQGGYEQYF. CDR3 DNA sequence: TGTGCCAGCAGCACGGGACAGGGTGGGTACGAGCAGTACTTC.

A single count supports this clone. The chain has TRBV27 and TRBJ2-1, with D hard to call. Germline V CDR1 and CDR2: MNHEY, SMNVEV (reference sequence). The CDR3 is 11 amino acids. V lost 6 bases and J lost 4, with 4 bases in between. The CDR3 spells CASRSYNEQFF. The CDR3, as DNA: TGTGCCAGCAGATCATACAATGAGCAGTTCTTC.

This clone is a singleton in its sample. The rearrangement uses TRBV15 and TRBJ2-7; weak D call: TRBD2 (5 bases). Trimming shortened V by 1 base and J by 9 bases, and 13 bases separated the two germline ends. The germline gives CDR1 LNHNV, CDR2 YYDKDF (reference sequence). This CDR3 is 13 amino acids long. CDR3 DNA sequence: TGTGCCACCAGCAGAGTTCGGGATTCGGGGCAGTACTTC. Translation: CATSRVRDSGQYF.

The chain is built from TRBV4-3 and TRBJ2-5, with D maybe TRBD1 (6 bases). V lost 0 bases to trimming and J lost 1 base, with 12 bases between them. Germline lookup yields CDR1 LGHNA and CDR2 YSLEER. CDR3 length: 16 amino acids. The CDR3 region has the DNA TGCGCCAGCAGCCAAGATAGGACAGACTTCCAAGAGACCCAGTACTTC. Amino acid sequence: CASSQDRTDFQETQYF.

The V gene is TRBV7-2, the J gene TRBJ1-3; D is ambiguous. Germline V gives CDR1 SGHTA, CDR2 FQGNSA. V was trimmed by 1 base and J by 8 bases, leaving 9 bases between them. The CDR3 runs to 13 residues. The CDR3 sequence is CASSLGSGDTIYF. The DNA of the CDR3 is TGTGCCAGCAGCTTAGGAAGTGGCGACACCATATATTTT.

The chain uses TRBV15 and TRBJ1-5, with D possibly TRBD1 on 5 matching bases. Trimming pared 4 bases from V and 4 bases from J, leaving 14 bases between. The CDR3 has 15 amino acids. Germline values: CDR1 LNHNV, CDR2 YYDKDF (reference sequence). CDR3 loop: CATSMGGAVNQPQHF. The DNA for the CDR3 is TGTGCCACCAGCATGGGAGGGGCGGTAAATCAGCCCCAGCATTTT.

This chain uses TRBV5-1 with TRBJ1-2; D is unclear. V gave up 2 bases and J gave up 5 bases, with 7 bases separating them. This CDR3 is built from 12 residues. Germline CDR1 reads SGHRS; CDR2 reads YFSETQ. CDR3 region: CASSLSEYGYTF. The CDR3 region has the DNA TGCGCCAGCAGCTTATCCGAGTATGGCTACACCTTC.

Comment on this clone: In the same sample, other DNA sequences code for this CDR3. The CDR3 region is CASSLSRDNYGYTF. CDR3 coding DNA: TGTGCCAGCAGCTTATCGAGAGATAACTATGGCTACACCTTC. This chain connects TRBV7-9 to TRBJ1-2, with unresolved D. Germline CDR1 is SEHNR and CDR2 is FQNEAQ (reference sequence). V was pared by 2 bases and J by 1 base, with 8 bases between. The CDR3 sequence is 14 residues long. Combining the CDR3 with reference TRBV7-9 and TRBJ1-2 gives the whole variable domain DTGVSQNPRHKITKRGQNVTFRCDPISEHNRLYWYRQTLGQGPEFLTYFQNEAQLEKSRLLSDRFSAERPKGSFSTLEIQRTEQGDSAMYLCASSLSRDNYGYTFGSGTRLTVV.

V gene TRBV7-9 combines with J gene TRBJ2-1, with 11 bases matching TRBD2. The CDR3 covers 14 residues. In germline, CDR1 is SEHNR, CDR2 FQNEAQ (reference sequence). Trimming removed 5 bases from V and 6 bases from J; junction bases left unmatched: 3. This CDR3 reads CASSSSGRANEQFF. CDR3 in DNA: TGTGCCAGCAGCAGTAGCGGGAGGGCCAATGAGCAGTTCTTC.

This clone was seen a handful of times. CDR3 in amino acids: CATNGQFLNTGELFF. Here the CDR3 DNA reads TGTGCCACCAATGGACAGTTCTTGAACACCGGGGAGCTGTTTTTT. The genes are TRBV25-1 and TRBJ2-2; a weak D match, TRBD1 (6 bases). The CDR3 has 15 amino acids. Germline V gene sequence: CDR1 MGHDK, CDR2 SYGVNS. Trimming took 10 bases from V and 1 from J, leaving 16 bases between them. Combining the CDR3 with reference TRBV25-1 and TRBJ2-2 gives the whole variable domain EADIYQTPRYLVIGTGKKITLECSQTMGHDKMYWYQQDPGMELHLIHYSYGVNSTEKGDLSSESTVSRIRTEHFPLTLESARPSHTSQYLCATNGQFLNTGELFFGEGSRLTVL.

The chain recombines TRBV2 with TRBJ1-5; D might be TRBD1 (5 bases). This CDR3 spans 17 amino acids. Germline CDR1 is SNHLY and CDR2 is FYNNEI. V was clipped by 8 bases and J by 3 bases, with 23 bases between them. In DNA form, the CDR3 reads TGTGCCAGCCAAGTGGAATACTTTGGGGCCCTCAATCAGCCCCAGCATTTT. Translated, it gives CASQVEYFGALNQPQHF.